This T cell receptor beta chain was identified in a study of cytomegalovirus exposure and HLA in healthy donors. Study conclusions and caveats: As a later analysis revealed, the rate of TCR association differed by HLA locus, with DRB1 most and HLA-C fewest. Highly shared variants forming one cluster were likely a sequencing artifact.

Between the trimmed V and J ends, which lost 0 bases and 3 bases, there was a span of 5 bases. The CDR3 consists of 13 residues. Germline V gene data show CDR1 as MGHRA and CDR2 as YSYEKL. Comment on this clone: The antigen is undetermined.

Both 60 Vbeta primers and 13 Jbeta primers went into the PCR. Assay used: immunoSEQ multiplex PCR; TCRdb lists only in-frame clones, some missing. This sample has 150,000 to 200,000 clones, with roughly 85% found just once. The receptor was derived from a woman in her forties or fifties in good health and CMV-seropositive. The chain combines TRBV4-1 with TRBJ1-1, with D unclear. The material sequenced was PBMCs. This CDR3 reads CASSQERDTEAFF. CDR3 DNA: TGCGCCAGCAGCCAAGAGAGGGACACTGAAGCTTTCTTT.